Shown below are 5 T cell receptor beta chains from a single sample sequenced in a study of cytomegalovirus exposure and HLA in healthy donors. The PCR ran on 60 Vbeta and 13 Jbeta primers. Produced via immunoSEQ multiplex PCR; TCRdb's table is partial and in-frame only. Of fewer than 200,000 clones listed, 80% to 90% are singletons. The source material was PBMCs. These receptors originate from a woman aged 18-30 years in good health and CMV-seronegative.

CDR3 amino acids: CASSLGRGRQEETQYF. CDR3 coding DNA: TGTGCCAGCAGCTTAGGAAGGGGGAGACAGGAAGAGACCCAGTACTTC. J is TRBJ2-5 and V is TRBV7-9; the D gene is possibly TRBD1 (6 bases). The CDR3 extends over 16 amino acids. Germline lookup yields CDR1 SEHNR and CDR2 FQNEAQ (reference sequence). Trimming pared 1 base from V and 3 bases from J, leaving 15 bases between.

The chain uses TRBV27 and TRBJ2-5; D is unclear. This CDR3 comprises 15 residues. The V and J ends lost 5 bases and 2 bases respectively, with 15 bases between them. Germline V lookup: CDR1 MNHEY, CDR2 SMNVEV (reference sequence). The DNA of the CDR3 is TGTGCCAGCAGTCCGAATAAGCACGCACAAGAGACCCAGTACTTC. Its protein product is CASSPNKHAQETQYF.

The chain uses TRBV19 and TRBJ1-1; a weak D match, TRBD1 (5 bases). The CDR3 loop spans 15 amino acids. With 9 bases removed from V and 0 bases from J, the gap between germline ends came to 17 bases. Per the germline V gene, CDR1 is LNHDA and CDR2 is SQIVND (reference sequence). The CDR3 region is CASRQYNSMNTEAFF. The CDR3 bases are TGTGCCAGCCGACAGTACAACTCCATGAACACTGAAGCTTTCTTT.

This clone was detected once. The V call is TRBV6-1, the J call TRBJ2-2, with D hard to call. Germline-derived CDR1 and CDR2 are MNHNS and SASEGT. The CDR3 is made up of 14 amino acids. V shed 5 bases and J shed 4 bases, with 11 bases lying between them. DNA of the CDR3: TGTGCCAGCAGTTTCTTAGATGGCACCGGGGAGCTGTTTTTT. Translation: CASSFLDGTGELFF.

The chain couples TRBV28 to TRBJ2-4; 9 bases are a match to TRBD1. V lost 4 bases, J lost 0 bases, and 10 bases stayed unmatched. The CDR3 extends over 18 amino acids. Germline CDR1 is MDHEN and CDR2 is SYDVKM. Here the CDR3 DNA reads TGTGCCAGCAGTTCCGCGGGACAGGGCTACCTAGCCAAAAACATTCAGTACTTC. This codes for CASSSAGQGYLAKNIQYF.